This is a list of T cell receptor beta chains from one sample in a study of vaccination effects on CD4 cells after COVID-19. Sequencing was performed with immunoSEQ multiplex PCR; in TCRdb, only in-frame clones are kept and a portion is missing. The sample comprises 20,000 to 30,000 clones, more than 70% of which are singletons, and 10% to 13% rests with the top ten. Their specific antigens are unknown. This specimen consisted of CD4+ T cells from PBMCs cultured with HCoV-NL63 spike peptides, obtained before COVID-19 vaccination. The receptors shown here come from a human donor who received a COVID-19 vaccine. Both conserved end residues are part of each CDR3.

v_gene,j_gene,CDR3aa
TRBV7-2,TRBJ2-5,CASSLQTQYF
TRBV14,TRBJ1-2,CASSYNQQDGYTF
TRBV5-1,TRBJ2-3,CASSLGGVTDTQYF
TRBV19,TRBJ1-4,CASSGDSRIEKLFF
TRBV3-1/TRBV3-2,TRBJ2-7,CASSQVGQPYEQYF
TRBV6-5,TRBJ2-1,CASLEYSGAQEQFF
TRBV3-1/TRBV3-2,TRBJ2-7,CASSQEFFQDEQYF
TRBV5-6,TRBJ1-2,CASTRQGHNYGYTF
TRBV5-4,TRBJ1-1,CASSSGQIRYTEAFF
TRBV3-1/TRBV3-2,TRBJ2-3,CASSQAAKLEGDTQYF
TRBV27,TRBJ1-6,CASSSKALHSPLHF
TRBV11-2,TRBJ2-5,CASSRSGGLRETQYF
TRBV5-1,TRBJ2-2,CASSQSGPHTGELFF
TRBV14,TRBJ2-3,CASSRTSPPDTQYF
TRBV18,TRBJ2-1,CASSPGTGGPEQFF
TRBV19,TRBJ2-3,CASRPAGTDTQYF
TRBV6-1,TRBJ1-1,CASSESIGGGEAFF
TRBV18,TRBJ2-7,CASSPGRDEQYF
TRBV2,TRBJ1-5,CASSERGGNQPQHF
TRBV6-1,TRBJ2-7,CASSDRDRVVGQYF
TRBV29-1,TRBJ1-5,CSVEEPNQPQHF
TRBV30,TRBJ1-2,CAWNWGMTSNYGYTF
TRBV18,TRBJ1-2,CASDEGGGGYTF
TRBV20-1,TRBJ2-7,CSARALGWQYF
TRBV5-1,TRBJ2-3,CASSLEASGGSDTQYF
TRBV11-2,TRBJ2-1,CASSPRQGSRNEQFF
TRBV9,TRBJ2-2,CASSSGGTGELFF
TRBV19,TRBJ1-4,CASSIRGSNEKLFF
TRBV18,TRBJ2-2,CASSRAPGSNTGELFF
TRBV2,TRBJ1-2,CASSETGGLYLYGYTF
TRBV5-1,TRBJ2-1,CASSLEGQGYYNEQFF
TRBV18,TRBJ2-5,CASSPVGRQETQYF
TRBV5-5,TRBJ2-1,CASSLGAGVGKGEQFF
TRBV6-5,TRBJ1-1,CASSAEGVGTEAFF
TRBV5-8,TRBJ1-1,CASIPFGTGLNTEAFF
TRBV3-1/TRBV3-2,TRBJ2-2,CASSHRANTGELFF
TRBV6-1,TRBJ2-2,CASSEPGQATGELFF
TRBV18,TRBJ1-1,CASSPGLNTEAFF
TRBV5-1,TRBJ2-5,CASSLVLAGDQETQYF
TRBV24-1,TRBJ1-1,CATSEGTGGTEAFF
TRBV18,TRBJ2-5,CASSPPSGRRETQYF
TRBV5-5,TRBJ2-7,CASSRQGYEQYF
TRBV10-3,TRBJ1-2,CAISEGRQGAYGYTF
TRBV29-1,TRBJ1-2,CSAATGYGYTF
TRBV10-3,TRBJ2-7,CAITGQGTYEQYF
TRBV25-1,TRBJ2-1,CASSEGGGRYNEQFF
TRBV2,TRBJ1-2,CASSELIGGYTF